The rows below give T cell receptor beta chains drawn from one sample of a study of tumor-infiltrating lymphocytes in oesophageal squamous cell carcinoma. Each CDR3 protein is one row after TCRdb ran MiXCR on the PCR reads. The sample comprises about 15,000 distinct CDR3 sequences, 46% of which are singletons, and 40% to 50% rests with the top ten. Input material: blood. These receptors came from a male donor with esophageal squamous cell carcinoma. The CDR3 runs from the conserved cysteine through the conserved F or W. Fields, in order: CDR3 protein, CDR3 DNA, J gene, D gene, clone size, V gene, CDR3 length. D genes are given only for firm matches. Size tells how often a clone was seen (once, few, many) or the class of an expanded clone, and some rows leave it out.

CDR3 protein: CASSFSYEQYF
CDR3 DNA: TGTGCCAGCAGTTTTTCCTACGAGCAGTACTTC
J gene: TRBJ2-7
D gene: .
clone size: many
V gene: TRBV27
CDR3 length: 11

CDR3 protein: CASSRWGAGTQYF
CDR3 DNA: TGTGCCAGCAGCCGATGGGGGGCGGGGACCCAGTACTTC
J gene: TRBJ2-5
D gene: .
clone size: .
V gene: TRBV11-1
CDR3 length: 13

CDR3 protein: CASSTSGGTF
CDR3 DNA: TGTGCCAGCAGCACCTCCGGCGGGACTTTC
J gene: TRBJ2-6
D gene: .
clone size: .
V gene: TRBV7-3
CDR3 length: 10

CDR3 protein: CASSYAGVPDTQYF
CDR3 DNA: TGTGCCAGCAGCTACGCGGGAGTTCCAGATACGCAGTATTTT
J gene: TRBJ2-3
D gene: TRBD2
clone size: many
V gene: TRBV25-1
CDR3 length: 14

CDR3 protein: CASSLRDRVSKNIQYF
CDR3 DNA: TGTGCCAGCAGCCTCCGGGACAGGGTGTCCAAAAACATTCAGTACTTC
J gene: TRBJ2-4
D gene: TRBD1
clone size: .
V gene: TRBV11-1
CDR3 length: 16

CDR3 protein: CASIKDKATNEKLFF
CDR3 DNA: TGTGCCAGCATTAAGGACAAGGCAACTAATGAAAAACTGTTTTTT
J gene: TRBJ1-4
D gene: .
clone size: few
V gene: TRBV2
CDR3 length: 15

CDR3 protein: CASRIKTGGQETQYF
CDR3 DNA: TGTGCCAGCAGAATAAAAACAGGGGGCCAAGAGACCCAGTACTTC
J gene: TRBJ2-5
D gene: TRBD1
clone size: medium-sized
V gene: TRBV6-1
CDR3 length: 15

CDR3 protein: CASSPLTGGLRAKNIQYF
CDR3 DNA: TGTGCCAGCAGTCCACTAACCGGGGGGCTGAGGGCCAAAAACATTCAGTACTTC
J gene: TRBJ2-4
D gene: .
clone size: few
V gene: TRBV6-1
CDR3 length: 18

CDR3 protein: CASSEGGTSYSYEQYF
CDR3 DNA: TGTGCCAGCAGTGAAGGGGGGACTAGTTACTCCTACGAGCAGTACTTC
J gene: TRBJ2-7
D gene: TRBD2
clone size: medium-sized
V gene: TRBV6-1
CDR3 length: 16

CDR3 protein: CASTQNGRDEQFF
CDR3 DNA: TGTGCCAGCACCCAGAACGGGAGGGACGAGCAGTTCTTC
J gene: TRBJ2-1
D gene: TRBD2
clone size: .
V gene: TRBV12-3/TRBV12-4
CDR3 length: 13

CDR3 protein: CASSGDKWSRAFF
CDR3 DNA: TGTGCCAGCAGTGGAGATAAGTGGAGTCGGGCTTTCTTT
J gene: TRBJ1-1
D gene: .
clone size: many
V gene: TRBV6-1
CDR3 length: 13

CDR3 protein: CASSLWGYGTDDSPLHF
CDR3 DNA: .
J gene: TRBJ2-1
D gene: .
clone size: many
V gene: TRBV12-3/TRBV12-4
CDR3 length: 17

CDR3 protein: CASSQAGEGTDTQYF
CDR3 DNA: TGTGCCAGCAGCCAAGCGGGAGAAGGGACAGATACGCAGTATTTT
J gene: TRBJ2-3
D gene: TRBD2
clone size: .
V gene: TRBV7-9
CDR3 length: 15

CDR3 protein: CASSLRKGGDRDTQYF
CDR3 DNA: TGTGCCAGCAGCTTACGGAAGGGCGGGGACAGAGATACGCAGTATTTT
J gene: TRBJ2-3
D gene: .
clone size: .
V gene: TRBV7-2
CDR3 length: 16

CDR3 protein: CASSDWVETQYF
CDR3 DNA: TGTGCCAGCAGTGATTGGGTGGAGACCCAGTACTTC
J gene: TRBJ2-5
D gene: .
clone size: .
V gene: TRBV6-1
CDR3 length: 12

CDR3 protein: CASSLDVAGYNEQFF
CDR3 DNA: TGTGCCAGCAGCTTAGATGTGGCGGGCTACAATGAGCAGTTCTTC
J gene: TRBJ2-1
D gene: .
clone size: once
V gene: TRBV11-3
CDR3 length: 15

CDR3 protein: CASSYHYEQYF
CDR3 DNA: TGTGCCAGCAGCTACCACTACGAGCAGTACTTC
J gene: TRBJ2-7
D gene: .
clone size: .
V gene: TRBV7-2
CDR3 length: 11

CDR3 protein: CASSEGGYPAKNIQYF
CDR3 DNA: TGCGCCAGCAGTGAAGGAGGGTACCCAGCCAAAAACATTCAGTACTTC
J gene: TRBJ2-4
D gene: .
clone size: .
V gene: TRBV10-1
CDR3 length: 16

CDR3 protein: CASRPFGLAGSLSYEQYF
CDR3 DNA: TGTGCCAGTAGACCTTTTGGGCTAGCGGGGTCTTTATCCTACGAGCAGTACTTC
J gene: TRBJ2-7
D gene: TRBD2
clone size: .
V gene: TRBV11-2
CDR3 length: 18

CDR3 protein: CASSLNSGEAFF
CDR3 DNA: TGTGCCAGCAGCTTAAACTCTGGAGAAGCTTTCTTT
J gene: TRBJ1-1
D gene: .
clone size: .
V gene: TRBV7-8
CDR3 length: 12

CDR3 protein: CADRDWPYEQYF
CDR3 DNA: TGTGCCGATCGGGACTGGCCCTACGAGCAGTACTTC
J gene: TRBJ2-7
D gene: .
clone size: once
V gene: TRBV12-5
CDR3 length: 12

CDR3 protein: CASSQAGDTGELYF
CDR3 DNA: TGTGCCAGCAGCCAGGCGGGAGACACCGGGGAGCTGTACTTC
J gene: TRBJ2-7
D gene: TRBD2
clone size: .
V gene: TRBV2
CDR3 length: 14

CDR3 protein: CASSSPLLLGGGDSYNEQFF
CDR3 DNA: TGTGCCAGCAGCTCACCCCTTCTTCTAGGCGGGGGCGACTCCTACAATGAGCAGTTCTTC
J gene: TRBJ2-1
D gene: .
clone size: .
V gene: TRBV7-8
CDR3 length: 20

CDR3 protein: CATSDPGQGWNEQFF
CDR3 DNA: TGTGCCACCAGTGACCCGGGACAGGGATGGAATGAGCAGTTCTTC
J gene: TRBJ2-1
D gene: TRBD1
clone size: .
V gene: TRBV24-1
CDR3 length: 15

CDR3 protein: CASSFRLAGGEGTQYF
CDR3 DNA: TGTGCCAGCAGCTTCCGACTAGCGGGAGGGGAAGGGACCCAGTACTTC
J gene: TRBJ2-5
D gene: TRBD2
clone size: .
V gene: TRBV7-8
CDR3 length: 16

CDR3 protein: CASSLAGGTSGVTGELFF
CDR3 DNA: TGTGCCAGCAGCTTAGCGGGGGGGACTAGCGGGGTGACCGGGGAGCTGTTTTTT
J gene: TRBJ2-2
D gene: TRBD2
clone size: medium-sized
V gene: TRBV7-8
CDR3 length: 18

CDR3 protein: CASSLAGLAGATDTQYF
CDR3 DNA: TGTGCCAGCAGCTTAGCTGGACTAGCGGGAGCGACAGATACGCAGTATTTT
J gene: TRBJ2-3
D gene: TRBD2
clone size: medium-sized
V gene: TRBV7-9
CDR3 length: 17

CDR3 protein: CASSLLGGQYF
CDR3 DNA: TGTGCCAGCAGCTTACTAGGCGGGCAGTATTTT
J gene: TRBJ2-3
D gene: .
clone size: .
V gene: TRBV7-2
CDR3 length: 11

CDR3 protein: CASSLRGRGDLMEAQFF
CDR3 DNA: TGTGCCAGCAGCTTGAGGGGACGGGGGGACCTCATGGAAGCGCAGTTCTTC
J gene: TRBJ2-1
D gene: TRBD2
clone size: .
V gene: TRBV7-3
CDR3 length: 17

CDR3 protein: CASSWGLQETQYF
CDR3 DNA: TGTGCCAGTTCGTGGGGGCTGCAGGAGACCCAGTACTTC
J gene: TRBJ2-5
D gene: .
clone size: many
V gene: TRBV6-1
CDR3 length: 13

CDR3 protein: CASSENRGSQETQYF
CDR3 DNA: TGCGCCAGCAGTGAAAACAGGGGCTCCCAAGAGACCCAGTACTTC
J gene: TRBJ2-5
D gene: TRBD1
clone size: .
V gene: TRBV10-1
CDR3 length: 15

CDR3 protein: CASSSSPGANVLTF
CDR3 DNA: TGTGCCAGCAGCTCTTCCCCTGGGGCCAACGTCCTGACTTTC
J gene: TRBJ2-6
D gene: .
clone size: .
V gene: TRBV7-3
CDR3 length: 14

CDR3 protein: CASSLTGTGYGHEQYF
CDR3 DNA: TGTGCCAGCAGTTTAACCGGGACAGGGTATGGCCACGAGCAGTACTTC
J gene: TRBJ2-7
D gene: TRBD1
clone size: many
V gene: TRBV28
CDR3 length: 16

CDR3 protein: CASSLDIRYEQYF
CDR3 DNA: TGTGCCAGCAGTTTAGATATTCGATACGAGCAGTACTTC
J gene: TRBJ2-7
D gene: .
clone size: .
V gene: TRBV27
CDR3 length: 13

CDR3 protein: CASSGKADTQFF
CDR3 DNA: TGTGCCAGCAGCGGGAAAGCAGATACGCAGTTCTTC
J gene: TRBJ2-1
D gene: .
clone size: few
V gene: TRBV7-9
CDR3 length: 12

CDR3 protein: CASSFSSGVSSYNEQFF
CDR3 DNA: TGTGCCAGCAGCTTCTCTAGCGGTGTAAGCTCCTACAATGAGCAGTTCTTC
J gene: TRBJ2-1
D gene: TRBD2
clone size: .
V gene: TRBV7-2
CDR3 length: 17

CDR3 protein: CASSLRTPADTQYF
CDR3 DNA: TGTGCCAGCAGCTTAAGAACCCCCGCAGATACGCAGTATTTT
J gene: TRBJ2-3
D gene: .
clone size: .
V gene: TRBV7-8
CDR3 length: 14

CDR3 protein: CASSVLQGSEAFF
CDR3 DNA: TGTGCCAGCAGCGTCCTACAGGGCTCTGAAGCTTTCTTT
J gene: TRBJ1-1
D gene: .
clone size: .
V gene: TRBV7-3
CDR3 length: 13

CDR3 protein: CASSLGPSGKSGEQFF
CDR3 DNA: TGTGCCAGCAGCTTAGGTCCTAGCGGCAAATCGGGAGAGCAGTTCTTC
J gene: TRBJ2-1
D gene: TRBD2
clone size: .
V gene: TRBV7-3
CDR3 length: 16

CDR3 protein: CASSTSGGGDTQYF
CDR3 DNA: TGCGCCAGCAGCACCTCAGGGGGCGGGGATACGCAGTATTTT
J gene: TRBJ2-3
D gene: TRBD1
clone size: .
V gene: TRBV5-1
CDR3 length: 14

CDR3 protein: CASSQEAGGVGKTQYF
CDR3 DNA: TGCGCCAGCAGCCAAGAGGCGGGAGGGGTGGGGAAGACCCAGTACTTC
J gene: TRBJ2-5
D gene: TRBD2
clone size: many
V gene: TRBV4-1
CDR3 length: 16

CDR3 protein: CASSFYATGKYNEQFF
CDR3 DNA: TGTGCCAGCAGCTTCTACGCAACAGGGAAGTACAATGAGCAGTTCTTC
J gene: TRBJ2-1
D gene: .
clone size: .
V gene: TRBV7-8
CDR3 length: 16

CDR3 protein: CASSSWSSLGNEQFF
CDR3 DNA: TGTGCCAGCAGCTCGTGGAGTAGTCTCGGGAATGAGCAGTTCTTC
J gene: TRBJ2-1
D gene: .
clone size: many
V gene: TRBV7-6
CDR3 length: 15

CDR3 protein: CASSMEDF
CDR3 DNA: TGTGCCAGTAGTATGGAGGACTTT
J gene: TRBJ1-6
D gene: .
clone size: .
V gene: TRBV19
CDR3 length: 8

CDR3 protein: CSARASATSTDTQYF
CDR3 DNA: TGCAGTGCTCGCGCTAGCGCTACTAGCACAGATACGCAGTATTTT
J gene: TRBJ2-3
D gene: .
clone size: .
V gene: TRBV20-1
CDR3 length: 15

CDR3 protein: CASSLYAQGNYEQYF
CDR3 DNA: TGTGCCAGCAGCTTGTATGCCCAGGGTAACTACGAGCAGTACTTC
J gene: TRBJ2-7
D gene: .
clone size: .
V gene: TRBV7-8
CDR3 length: 15

CDR3 protein: CASSYRRDRAYEQYF
CDR3 DNA: TGTGCCAGCAGTTACAGACGCGACAGGGCTTACGAGCAGTACTTC
J gene: TRBJ2-7
D gene: TRBD1
clone size: many
V gene: TRBV6-2/TRBV6-3
CDR3 length: 15

CDR3 protein: CASSLGGAGGINEQYF
CDR3 DNA: TGTGCCAGCAGCTTAGGAGGGGCAGGGGGCATCAACGAGCAGTACTTT
J gene: TRBJ1-6
D gene: TRBD1
clone size: .
V gene: TRBV7-2
CDR3 length: 16

CDR3 protein: CASSLATIAGVRETQYF
CDR3 DNA: TGTGCCAGCAGCTTAGCGACTATAGCGGGAGTTCGAGAGACCCAGTACTTC
J gene: TRBJ2-5
D gene: TRBD2
clone size: .
V gene: TRBV7-4
CDR3 length: 17

CDR3 protein: CASRTGVDNEQFF
CDR3 DNA: TGCGCCAGCAGAACAGGGGTCGACAATGAGCAGTTCTTC
J gene: TRBJ2-1
D gene: TRBD1
clone size: .
V gene: TRBV5-1
CDR3 length: 13

CDR3 protein: CASSPDRERYTF
CDR3 DNA: TGTGCCAGCAGCCCGGACAGAGAGAGGTACACCTTC
J gene: TRBJ1-2
D gene: .
clone size: .
V gene: TRBV7-3
CDR3 length: 12

CDR3 protein: CASSLAGDSYEQYF
CDR3 DNA: TGCGCCAGCAGCTTGGCCGGCGACTCCTACGAGCAGTACTTC
J gene: TRBJ2-7
D gene: .
clone size: .
V gene: TRBV5-1
CDR3 length: 14

CDR3 protein: CASSSGGLAKAKNIQYF
CDR3 DNA: TGTGCCAGCAGCTCAGGGGGACTAGCGAAAGCCAAAAACATTCAGTACTTC
J gene: TRBJ2-4
D gene: TRBD2
clone size: many
V gene: TRBV11-2
CDR3 length: 17

CDR3 protein: CASTAGEANEQFF
CDR3 DNA: TGTGCCAGCACGGCAGGGGAAGCCAATGAGCAGTTCTTC
J gene: TRBJ2-1
D gene: .
clone size: .
V gene: TRBV6-8
CDR3 length: 13

CDR3 protein: CASTQDWGGGYTF
CDR3 DNA: TGTGCCAGCACCCAAGACTGGGGGGGTGGCTACACCTTC
J gene: TRBJ1-2
D gene: .
clone size: medium-sized
V gene: TRBV28
CDR3 length: 13

CDR3 protein: CASSLGIQETQYF
CDR3 DNA: TGTGCCAGCAGCTTGGGAATTCAAGAGACCCAGTACTTC
J gene: TRBJ2-5
D gene: .
clone size: .
V gene: TRBV7-2
CDR3 length: 13

CDR3 protein: CASSLALAAYNEQFF
CDR3 DNA: TGCGCCAGCAGCTTGGCCCTAGCGGCCTACAATGAGCAGTTCTTC
J gene: TRBJ2-1
D gene: TRBD2
clone size: many
V gene: TRBV5-1
CDR3 length: 15

CDR3 protein: CASSLAGTSGFQYEQYF
CDR3 DNA: TGTGCCAGCAGCTTAGCTGGGACTAGCGGGTTTCAGTACGAGCAGTACTTC
J gene: TRBJ2-7
D gene: TRBD2
clone size: .
V gene: TRBV7-2
CDR3 length: 17